This TCR beta chain comes out of a study of cytomegalovirus exposure and HLA in healthy donors. Study results and limitations: Analyses of presence and absence presupposed an approximately uniform sequencing depth across donors. Among donors in an Asian-associated ancestry cluster, a later analysis reportedly found fewer N-insertions than the roughly 700-donor mean. Cytomegalovirus association was assigned to 170 or so TCR beta chains. By HLA locus, TCR association rates varied in a later analysis, with DRB1 showing the most and HLA-C the fewest.

About this clone itself: Its specificity is not known.

With 60 Vbeta and 13 Jbeta primers, the PCR was carried out. Data came from immunoSEQ multiplex PCR; TCRdb stores just in-frame clones and leaves some out. The table shows roughly 130,000 clones, with around three quarters occurring only once. V shed 3 bases and J 1 base; nucleotides not matched to a gene: 6. This CDR3 has 18 amino acids. In germline, CDR1 is KGHSH, CDR2 LQKENI. This sequence was found in a man aged 18 to 30 in good health and CMV-seronegative. The source material was PBMCs. This rearrangement joins TRBV18 to TRBJ2-3; 14 nucleotides match TRBD2. CDR3 sequence (DNA): TGTGCCAGCTCACCGACTAGCGGGAGGGCCAATGGCACAGATACGCAGTATTTT. Its protein is CASSPTSGRANGTDTQYF.